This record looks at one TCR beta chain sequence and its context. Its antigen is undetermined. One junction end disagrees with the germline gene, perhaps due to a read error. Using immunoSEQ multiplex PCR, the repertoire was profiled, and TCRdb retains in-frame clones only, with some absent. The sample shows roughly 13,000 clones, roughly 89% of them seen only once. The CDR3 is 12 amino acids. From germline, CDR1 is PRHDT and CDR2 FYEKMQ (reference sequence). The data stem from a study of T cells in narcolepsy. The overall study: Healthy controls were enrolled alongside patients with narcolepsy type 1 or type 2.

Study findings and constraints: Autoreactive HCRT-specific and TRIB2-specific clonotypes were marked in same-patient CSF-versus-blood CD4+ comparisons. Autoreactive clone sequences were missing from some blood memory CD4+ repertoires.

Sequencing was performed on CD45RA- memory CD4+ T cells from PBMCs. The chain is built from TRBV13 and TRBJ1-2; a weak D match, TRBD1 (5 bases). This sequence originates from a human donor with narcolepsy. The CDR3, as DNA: TGTACCAGCAGCTCTAGGAGGGGCGGCTACACCTTC. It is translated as CTSSSRRGGYTF.